The rows below give T cell receptor beta chains drawn from one sample of a study of cytotoxic CD8 clonotypes in ibrutinib-treated CLL. Clones were sequenced by immunoSEQ multiplex PCR, and TCRdb holds only the in-frame ones, with some missing. The sample contains approximately 190,000 clones, approximately 79% of which appear only once. This specimen was PBMCs, taken after 12 months of ibrutinib treatment. The receptors were sampled from a human donor with chronic lymphocytic leukemia. Both conserved end residues are part of each CDR3. D genes are given only for firm matches. Clone size is not always given. Where it is, it says once, few, many or a class for expanded clones.

>NA|NA|TRBJ2-7|TRBV7-2
TGTGCCAGCAGCTTCGACTCCTCACCCGAGCAGTACTTC
CASSFDSSPEQYF
>NA|few|TRBJ1-1|TRBV5-1
TGCGCCAGCAGCCTACAGATACCCTCCTCGGGAGCTTTCTTT
CASSLQIPSSGAFF
>NA|NA|TRBJ2-7|TRBV7-9
TGTGCCAGCAGAGGTGGGGAGGTTTACGAGCAGTACTTC
CASRGGEVYEQYF
>NA|few|TRBJ1-3|TRBV30
TGTGCCTGGAGCACAGGGTTCGGTATTAACACCATATATTTT
CAWSTGFGINTIYF
>NA|NA|TRBJ2-7|TRBV5-1
TGCGCCAGCAGCTGGTTTGGGGGTTACGAGCAGTACTTC
CASSWFGGYEQYF
>TRBD1|few|TRBJ1-5|TRBV7-2
TGTGCCAGCGGACAGGGTGAGAGTCAGCCCCAGCATTTT
CASGQGESQPQHF
>NA|NA|TRBJ2-7|TRBV2
TGTGCCAGCAGTGAACACCCCCCGGGCTCGGGCGAGCAGTACTTC
CASSEHPPGSGEQYF
>NA|NA|TRBJ1-2|TRBV11-2
TGTGCCAGCAGCCGAGGCGACCTACCCGGCTATGGCTACACCTTC
CASSRGDLPGYGYTF
>TRBD2|NA|TRBJ2-1|TRBV28
TGTGCCAGCAGTTATTGGACTAGCGGATCTGAGCAGTTCTTC
CASSYWTSGSEQFF
>NA|NA|TRBJ2-3|TRBV7-3
TGTGCCAGCAGCTTAATGTCTGTAGAGGATACGCAGTATTTT
CASSLMSVEDTQYF
>TRBD1|NA|TRBJ2-7|TRBV4-1
TGCGCCAGCAGCCAGGCGACAGGGAGCTCCTACGAGCAGTACTTC
CASSQATGSSYEQYF
>NA|NA|TRBJ2-7|TRBV7-8
TGTGCCAGCAGCTCCCGGAGCTCCTACGAGCAGTACTTC
CASSSRSSYEQYF
>NA|NA|TRBJ1-6|TRBV2
TGTGCCAGCAAGCCGACTGCTAATTCACCCCTCCACTTT
CASKPTANSPLHF
>TRBD1|NA|TRBJ1-2|TRBV2
TGTGCCAGCAGTGGGGACAGGGGGCTCTTCGGCTACACCTTC
CASSGDRGLFGYTF
>NA|NA|TRBJ1-4|TRBV6-1
TGTGCCAGCAGTGCAGTTTCAGGGTTTGGGCGGGAAAAACTGTTTTTT
CASSAVSGFGREKLFF
>TRBD2|NA|TRBJ2-7|TRBV5-1
TGCGCCAGCAGCTTAGAGCGGGGCTCCTACGAGCAGTACTTC
CASSLERGSYEQYF
>TRBD2|NA|TRBJ2-7|TRBV14
TGTGCCAGCAGCCAAGGCGGGAGGCCGTACGAGCAGTACTTC
CASSQGGRPYEQYF
>NA|NA|TRBJ1-3|TRBV29-1
TGCAGCGTCGCACCCACAGGCTCTGGAAACACCATATATTTT
CSVAPTGSGNTIYF
>TRBD1|few|TRBJ2-5|TRBV18
TGTGCCAGCTCACCGGGACAGGGTCTAGAGACCCAGTACTTC
CASSPGQGLETQYF
>TRBD1|NA|TRBJ2-7|TRBV6-5
TGTGCCAGCAGTTACGGGGACAGGGCGGGCGAGCAGTACTTC
CASSYGDRAGEQYF
>NA|few|TRBJ1-2|TRBV14
TGTGCCAGCAGCCTAAGAGGGGGGCGGAATAACTATGGCTACACCTTC
CASSLRGGRNNYGYTF
>NA|few|TRBJ1-5|TRBV19
TGTGCCACCTCTCGGACAGCCCTATCCAATCAGCCCCAGCATTTT
CATSRTALSNQPQHF
>TRBD1|NA|TRBJ2-7|TRBV18
TGTGCCAGCCGCCGGGACAGGCTCATCTACGAGCAGTACTTC
CASRRDRLIYEQYF